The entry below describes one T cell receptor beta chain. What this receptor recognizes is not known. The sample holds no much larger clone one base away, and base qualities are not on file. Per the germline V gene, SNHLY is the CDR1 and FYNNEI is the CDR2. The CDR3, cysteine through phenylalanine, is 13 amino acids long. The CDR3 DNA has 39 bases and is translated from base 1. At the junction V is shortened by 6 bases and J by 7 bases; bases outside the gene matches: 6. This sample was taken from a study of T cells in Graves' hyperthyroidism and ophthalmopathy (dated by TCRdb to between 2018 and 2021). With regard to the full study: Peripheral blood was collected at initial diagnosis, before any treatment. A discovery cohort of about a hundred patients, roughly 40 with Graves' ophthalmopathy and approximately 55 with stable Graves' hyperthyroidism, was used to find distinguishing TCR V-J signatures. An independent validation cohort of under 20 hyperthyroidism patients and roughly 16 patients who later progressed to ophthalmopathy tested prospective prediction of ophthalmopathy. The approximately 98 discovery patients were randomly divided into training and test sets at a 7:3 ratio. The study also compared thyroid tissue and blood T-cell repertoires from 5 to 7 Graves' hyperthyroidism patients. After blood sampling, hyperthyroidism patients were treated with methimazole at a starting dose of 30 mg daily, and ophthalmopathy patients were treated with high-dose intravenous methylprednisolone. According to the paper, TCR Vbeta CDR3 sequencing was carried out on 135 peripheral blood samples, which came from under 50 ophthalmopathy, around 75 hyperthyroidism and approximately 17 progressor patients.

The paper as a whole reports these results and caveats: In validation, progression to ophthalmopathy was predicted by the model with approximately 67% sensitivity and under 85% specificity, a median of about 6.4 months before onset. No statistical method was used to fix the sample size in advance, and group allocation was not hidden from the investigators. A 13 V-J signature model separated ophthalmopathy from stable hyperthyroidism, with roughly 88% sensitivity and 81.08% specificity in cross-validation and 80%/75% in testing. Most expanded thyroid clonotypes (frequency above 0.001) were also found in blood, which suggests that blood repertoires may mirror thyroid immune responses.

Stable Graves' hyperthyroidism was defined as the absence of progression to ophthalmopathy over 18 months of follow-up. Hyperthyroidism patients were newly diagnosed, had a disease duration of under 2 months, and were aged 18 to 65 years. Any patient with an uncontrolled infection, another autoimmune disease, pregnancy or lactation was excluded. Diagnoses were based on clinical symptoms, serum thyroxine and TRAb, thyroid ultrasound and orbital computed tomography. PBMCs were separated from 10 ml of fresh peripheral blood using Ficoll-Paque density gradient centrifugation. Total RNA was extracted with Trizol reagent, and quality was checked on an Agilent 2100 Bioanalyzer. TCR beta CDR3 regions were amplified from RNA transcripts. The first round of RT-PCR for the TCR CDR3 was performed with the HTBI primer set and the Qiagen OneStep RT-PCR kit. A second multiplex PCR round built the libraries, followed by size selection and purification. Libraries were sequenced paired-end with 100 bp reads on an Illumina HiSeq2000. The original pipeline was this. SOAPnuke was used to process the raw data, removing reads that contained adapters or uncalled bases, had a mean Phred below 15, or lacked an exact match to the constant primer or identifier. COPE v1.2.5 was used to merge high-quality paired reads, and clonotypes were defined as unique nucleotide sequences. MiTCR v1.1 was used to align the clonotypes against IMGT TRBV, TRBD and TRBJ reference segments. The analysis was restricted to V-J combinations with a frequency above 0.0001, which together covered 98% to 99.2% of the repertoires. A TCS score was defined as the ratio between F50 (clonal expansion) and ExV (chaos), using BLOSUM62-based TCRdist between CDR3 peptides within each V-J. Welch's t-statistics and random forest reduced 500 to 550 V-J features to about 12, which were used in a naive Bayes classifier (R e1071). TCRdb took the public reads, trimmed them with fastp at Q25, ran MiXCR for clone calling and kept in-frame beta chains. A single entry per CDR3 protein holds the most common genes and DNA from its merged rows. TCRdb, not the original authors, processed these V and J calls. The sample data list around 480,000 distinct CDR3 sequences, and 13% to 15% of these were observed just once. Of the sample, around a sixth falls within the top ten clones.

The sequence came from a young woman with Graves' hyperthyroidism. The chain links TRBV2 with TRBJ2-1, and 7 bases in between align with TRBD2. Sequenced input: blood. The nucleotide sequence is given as TGTGCCAGCAGCATCGGGGGGTGGAATGAGCAGTTCTTC. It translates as CASSIGGWNEQFF.